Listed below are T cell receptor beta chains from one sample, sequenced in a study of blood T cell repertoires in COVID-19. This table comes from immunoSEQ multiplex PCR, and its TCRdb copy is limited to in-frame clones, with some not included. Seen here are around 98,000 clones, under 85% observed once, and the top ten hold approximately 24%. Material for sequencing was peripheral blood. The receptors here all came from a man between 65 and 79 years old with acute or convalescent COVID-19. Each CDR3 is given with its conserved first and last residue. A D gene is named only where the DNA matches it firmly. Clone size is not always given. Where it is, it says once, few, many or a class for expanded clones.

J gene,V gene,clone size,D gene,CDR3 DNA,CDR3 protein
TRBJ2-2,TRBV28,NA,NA,TGTGCCAGCGAGGGAACAACCTCCGGGGAGCTGTTTTTT,CASEGTTSGELFF
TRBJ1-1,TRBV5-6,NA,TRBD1,TGTGCCAGCAGCTTGATTGACAGGGGGACTGAAGCTTTCTTT,CASSLIDRGTEAFF
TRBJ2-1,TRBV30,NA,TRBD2,TGTGCCTGGAGTGGGGGGGGACAACAAGACAGCGGGAGTAGATACAATGAGCAGTTCTTC,CAWSGGGQQDSGSRYNEQFF
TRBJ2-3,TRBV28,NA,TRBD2,TGTGCCAGCAGGACTCCGGGACTAGCGGTTAGCACAGATACGCAGTATTTT,CASRTPGLAVSTDTQYF
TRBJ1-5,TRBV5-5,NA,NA,TGTGCCAGCAGCTTCAGTGAGGGTCGAAATCAGCCCCAGCATTTT,CASSFSEGRNQPQHF
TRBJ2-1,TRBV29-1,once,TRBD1,TGCAGCGTTGGGACAGGGGGTAGGGAAGAGTTCTTC,CSVGTGGREEFF
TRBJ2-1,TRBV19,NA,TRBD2,TGTGCCAGTAGTTGGGTAGCGGGAGATCCCTACAATGAGCAGTTCTTC,CASSWVAGDPYNEQFF
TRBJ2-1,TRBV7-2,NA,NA,TGTGCCAGCAGCCTAATGGACTTGCAGGCCTACAATGAGCAGTTCTTC,CASSLMDLQAYNEQFF
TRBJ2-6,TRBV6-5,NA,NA,TGTGCCAGCAGTTACTCGGGGGGCTCTGGGGCCAACGTCCTGACTTTC,CASSYSGGSGANVLTF
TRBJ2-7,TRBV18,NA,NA,TGTGCCAGCTCACCACCGGCAGGCCCCTACGAGCAGTACTTC,CASSPPAGPYEQYF
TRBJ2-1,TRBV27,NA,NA,TGTGCCAGCAGGAGACAAACCCTTGGGGCTGAAAGTCGGGATGAGCAGTTCTTC,CASRRQTLGAESRDEQFF
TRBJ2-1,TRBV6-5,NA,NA,TGTGCCAGCAGTTTCAGCGTAAGCTCCTACAATGAGCAGTTCTTC,CASSFSVSSYNEQFF
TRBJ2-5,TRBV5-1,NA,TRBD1,TGCGCCAGCAGCTTCCTGGACAGGCAAGAGACCCAGTACTTC,CASSFLDRQETQYF
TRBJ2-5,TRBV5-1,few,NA,TGCGCCAGCAGCCTCACGGAAGAGACCCAGTACTTC,CASSLTEETQYF
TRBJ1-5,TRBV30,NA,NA,TGTGCCTGGAGTGTGTCTGGGAGGCAGCCCCAGCATTTT,CAWSVSGRQPQHF
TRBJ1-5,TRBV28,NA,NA,TGTGCCAGCAGGTCAGGGGACGGCAATCAGCCCCAGCATTTT,CASRSGDGNQPQHF
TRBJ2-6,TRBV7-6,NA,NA,TGTGCCAGCAGCCAGCGCAGGGGATGGAGCTCTGGGGCCAACGTCCTGACTTTC,CASSQRRGWSSGANVLTF
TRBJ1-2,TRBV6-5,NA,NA,TGTGCCAGCACCGCCTCGGGGGACGGTGGCTACACCTTC,CASTASGDGGYTF
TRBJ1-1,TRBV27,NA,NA,TGTGCCAGCAGTTTATCTCGGAGGGGCACGGCTGAAGCTTTCTTT,CASSLSRRGTAEAFF
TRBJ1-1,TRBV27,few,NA,TGTGCCAGCAGGGGGAGACCGATCATGAACACTGAAGCTTTCTTT,CASRGRPIMNTEAFF
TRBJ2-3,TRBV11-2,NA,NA,TGTGCCAGCACATTTCGCCGAGTGCCCGATACGCAGTATTTT,CASTFRRVPDTQYF
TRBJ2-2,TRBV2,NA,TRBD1,TGTGCCAGCACCTCTACAGGGGCCGGGGAGCTGTTTTTT,CASTSTGAGELFF
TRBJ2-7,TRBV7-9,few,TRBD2,TGTGCCAGCAGCACCCCCGGACTAGCGGGAGGGCCCCTCTCCTACGAGCAGTACTTC,CASSTPGLAGGPLSYEQYF
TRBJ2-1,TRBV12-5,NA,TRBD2,TGTGCTAGTGGTACTAGCGGGAGTAGGTATGAGCAGTTCTTC,CASGTSGSRYEQFF
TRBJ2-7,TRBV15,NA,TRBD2,TGTGCCACCAGCAGAGATGGACTAGCGGGACCCGAGCAGTACTTC,CATSRDGLAGPEQYF
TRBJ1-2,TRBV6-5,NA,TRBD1,TGTGCCAGCAGTTACTCCCAGGGGGGCTATGGCTACACCTTC,CASSYSQGGYGYTF
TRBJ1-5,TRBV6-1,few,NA,TGTGCCAGCAGTGAAGCGAGTACAGGGAATAGCAATCAGCCCCAGCATTTT,CASSEASTGNSNQPQHF